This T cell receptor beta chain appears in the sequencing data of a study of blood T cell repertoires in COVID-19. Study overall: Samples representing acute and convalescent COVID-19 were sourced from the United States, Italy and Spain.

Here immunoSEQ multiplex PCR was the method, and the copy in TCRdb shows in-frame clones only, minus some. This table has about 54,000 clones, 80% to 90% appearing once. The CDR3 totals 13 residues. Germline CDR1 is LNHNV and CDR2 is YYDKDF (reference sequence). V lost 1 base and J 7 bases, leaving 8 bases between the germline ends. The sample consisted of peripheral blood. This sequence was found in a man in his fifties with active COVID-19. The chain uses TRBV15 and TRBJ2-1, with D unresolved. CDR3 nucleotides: TGTGCCACCAGCAGAGGACACCGGAATGAGCAGTTCTTC. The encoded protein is CATSRGHRNEQFF. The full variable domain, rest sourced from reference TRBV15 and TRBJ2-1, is DAMVIQNPRYQVTQFGKPVTLSCSQTLNHNVMYWYQQKSSQAPKLLFHYYDKDFNNEADTPDNFQSRRPNTSFCFLDIRSPGLGDTAMYLCATSRGHRNEQFFGPGTRLTVL.